The 21 T cell receptor beta chains reported below all come from one sample, sequenced in a study of human CD8 memory T cell subsets. TCR beta was sequenced from UMI-tagged 5' RACE libraries. Reprocessing the 5' RACE reads, TCRdb reports a single entry for every CDR3 protein and omits DNA. Its table records 15,000 to 20,000 distinct CDR3 sequences. Sample: CD8+ stem-like memory T cells (TSCM and TCM) sorted from PBMCs. Subset noted: stem-like memory CD8 T cells (TSTEM), CCR7+ PD-1- TIGIT-. Receptor source: a human donor in good health.

In terms of frequency, this clonotype is medium-sized. The chain uses TRBV28 and TRBJ1-5; TCRdb designates TRBD1, a call that cannot be tested without DNA. CDR1 MDHEN and CDR2 SYDVKM come from the germline V gene. This CDR3 is 14 amino acids long. The CDR3: CASSILGVTQPQHF. The full variable domain, completed using reference TRBV28 and TRBJ1-5, is DVKVTQSSRYLVKRTGEKVFLECVQDMDHENMFWYRQDPGLGLRLIYFSYDVKMKEKGDIPEGYSVSREKKERFSLILESASTNQTSMYLCASSILGVTQPQHFGDGTRLSIL.

V and J are TRBV6-2 or TRBV6-3 and TRBJ2-1; the TRBD2 assignment by TCRdb is unverifiable without DNA. Germline V gives CDR1 MNHEY, CDR2 SVGEGT. This CDR3 has 13 amino acids. The CDR3 is CASSYHTSGEQFF.

The rearrangement links TRBV4-1 to TRBJ2-3; the D call from TCRdb, TRBD2, cannot be confirmed without DNA. The CDR3 runs 17 residues. CDR1 MGHRA and CDR2 YSYEKL come from the germline V gene. The chain's CDR3 is CASSQEVAGISPDTQYF.

This clonotype is classed as medium-sized by frequency. V and J are TRBV13 and TRBJ2-7; the D call from TCRdb, TRBD1, cannot be confirmed without DNA. This CDR3 has 12 residues. Looked up from germline, CDR1 is PRHDT and CDR2 is FYEKMQ (reference sequence). CDR3 region: CASSSQGGEQYF.

The V call is TRBV7-2, the J call TRBJ2-7; TCRdb's D call of TRBD1 is untestable without DNA. The length of the CDR3 is 13 residues. Germline-derived CDR1 and CDR2 are SGHTA and FQGNSA. CDR3 protein: CASSPGWRWEQYF.

This rearrangement joins TRBV29-1 to TRBJ2-2; lacking DNA, the TRBD1 call made by TCRdb goes unchecked. This CDR3 has 15 residues. The germline V gene encodes CDR1 SQVTM and CDR2 ANQGSEA. CDR3 protein: CSVEYNRGSTGELFF.

This chain uses TRBV20-1 with TRBJ2-1. Germline-derived CDR1 and CDR2 are DFQATT and SNEGSKA (reference sequence). This CDR3 has 13 residues. This CDR3 reads CSARWTAVDVQFF.

This clonotype ranks as medium-sized in terms of frequency. The chain recombines TRBV4-1 with TRBJ1-1. CDR3 length: 12 amino acids. The germline CDR1 and CDR2 sequences are MGHRA and YSYEKL. The CDR3 here is CASSQDTYEAFF.

The chain is built from TRBV7-6 and TRBJ2-1. Germline V gene data show CDR1 as SGHVS and CDR2 as FNYEAQ. The CDR3 totals 14 residues. The CDR3 reads CASSSGSSYNEQFF.

CDR3 loop: CASSETLAVLTF. This chain links TRBV6-1 with TRBJ2-6. Germline V gene lookup returns CDR1 MNHNS and CDR2 SASEGT. This CDR3 region has 12 residues.

The genes are TRBV27 and TRBJ1-3. The CDR3 sequence is 13 residues long. Germline V gene lookup returns CDR1 MNHEY and CDR2 SMNVEV (reference sequence). The CDR3 loop reads CASSLRRGNTIYF.

This chain links TRBV4-3 with TRBJ2-1. This CDR3 has 14 residues. Germline V gives CDR1 LGHNA, CDR2 YSLEER. This CDR3 is CASSQGVSYNEQFF.

The chain couples TRBV29-1 to TRBJ2-1; TCRdb's D call, TRBD1, is unchecked because there is no DNA. The CDR3 is 13 residues long. Looked up from germline, CDR1 is SQVTM and CDR2 is ANQGSEA. CDR3 region: CSVKGHLLGEQFF.

This CDR3 reads CASSPPGQGREKLFF. The genes are TRBV7-9 and TRBJ1-4; the TCRdb call, TRBD1, lacks DNA for checking. The CDR3 is 15 residues long. The germline V gene encodes CDR1 SEHNR and CDR2 FQNEAQ (reference sequence). The full variable domain, in which reference TRBV7-9 and TRBJ1-4 provide the parts outside the CDR3, is DTGVSQNPRHKITKRGQNVTFRCDPISEHNRLYWYRQTLGQGPEFLTYFQNEAQLEKSRLLSDRFSAERPKGSFSTLEIQRTEQGDSAMYLCASSPPGQGREKLFFGSGTQLSVL.

V and J are TRBV5-1 and TRBJ1-1; TCRdb outputs TRBD1, but without DNA this stays unchecked. Per the germline V gene, CDR1 is SGHRS and CDR2 is YFSETQ. This CDR3 comprises 13 residues. The CDR3 region is CASRDSMNTEAFF.

This sequence joins TRBV24-1 and TRBJ2-1; TCRdb lists TRBD1, though no DNA is available to test this call. The CDR3 covers 15 residues. Germline CDR1 and CDR2: KGHDR and SFDVKD. The CDR3 region is CATSDYDSDYNEQFF.

The gene calls are TRBV6-1 and TRBJ1-1; the TCRdb call, TRBD1, lacks DNA for checking. The CDR3 loop spans 15 amino acids. Per the germline V gene, CDR1 is MNHNS and CDR2 is SASEGT. CDR3 protein: CASRATGARNAEAFF.

The chain links TRBV6-1 to TRBJ2-5; TCRdb gives TRBD1 as the D gene, but with no DNA this cannot be confirmed. Looked up from germline, CDR1 is MNHNS and CDR2 is SASEGT. The CDR3 contains 13 residues. The CDR3 spells CASDEKGIETQYF.

The CDR3 loop reads CASSLGSDTQYF. The chain employs TRBV11-2 and TRBJ2-3. The CDR3 has 12 amino acids. Germline V gene sequence: CDR1 SGHAT, CDR2 FQNNGV.

CDR3 loop: CASSLDPGQGPAGELFF. The chain links TRBV5-5 to TRBJ2-2; TCRdb lists TRBD1, though no DNA is available to test this call. Germline CDR1 reads SGHKS; CDR2 reads YYEKEE (reference sequence). CDR3 size: 17 residues.

The chain is built from TRBV27 and TRBJ1-6; TCRdb indicates TRBD1, and absent DNA this call remains unverified. From germline, CDR1 is MNHEY and CDR2 SMNVEV (reference sequence). The CDR3 extends over 18 amino acids. The CDR3 protein is CASSLIRGQSSYNSPLHF.